This T cell receptor (beta chain) was sequenced during a study of T cell responses to AZD1222 COVID-19 vaccine. Sequencing was performed with immunoSEQ multiplex PCR; in TCRdb, only in-frame clones are kept and a portion is missing. The profile covers roughly 120,000 clones, with 70% to 90% appearing a single time and 2.5% to 3.5% taken by the ten largest. Trimming removed 3 bases at V and 2 bases at J, with 7 bases between. The CDR3 length is 13 residues. The specimen comprised peripheral blood, sampled on day 0 of AZD1222 vaccination. The sequence derives from an adult in good health. The V and J genes are TRBV12-3 or TRBV12-4 and TRBJ1-1; the D is unclear. This CDR3 is CASSLKGNTEAFF. The CDR3, as DNA: TGTGCCAGCAGTTTGAAGGGAAACACTGAAGCTTTCTTT.